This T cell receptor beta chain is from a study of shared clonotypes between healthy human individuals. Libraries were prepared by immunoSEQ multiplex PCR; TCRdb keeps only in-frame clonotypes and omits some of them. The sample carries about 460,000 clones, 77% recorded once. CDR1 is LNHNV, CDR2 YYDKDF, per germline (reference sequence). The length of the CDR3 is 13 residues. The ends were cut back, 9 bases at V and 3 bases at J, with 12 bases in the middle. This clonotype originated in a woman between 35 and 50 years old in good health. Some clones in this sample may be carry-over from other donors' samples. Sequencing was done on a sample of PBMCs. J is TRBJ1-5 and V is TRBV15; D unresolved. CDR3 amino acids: CATTRGHNQPQHF. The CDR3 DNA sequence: TGTGCCACGACGAGAGGGCACAATCAGCCCCAGCATTTT.